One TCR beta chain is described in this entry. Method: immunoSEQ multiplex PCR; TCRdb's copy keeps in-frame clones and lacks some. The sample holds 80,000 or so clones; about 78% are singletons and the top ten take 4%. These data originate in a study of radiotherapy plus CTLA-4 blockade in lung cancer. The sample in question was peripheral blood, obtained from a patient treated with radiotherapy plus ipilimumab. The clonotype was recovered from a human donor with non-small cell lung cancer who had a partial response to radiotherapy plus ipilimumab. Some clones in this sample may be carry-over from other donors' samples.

Written as DNA, the CDR3 is TGTGCCATCAGTGAGTCTGTCATGGCAGGGGGAAGGGGTGAGCAGTTCTTC. Translating it yields CAISESVMAGGRGEQFF. The chain uses TRBV10-3 and TRBJ2-1; 7 bases align to TRBD1. CDR1 is ENHRY and CDR2 is SYGVKD in the germline V gene. This CDR3 spans 17 amino acids. V shed 0 bases, J shed 9 bases, and the junction held 14 bases outside the gene matches.